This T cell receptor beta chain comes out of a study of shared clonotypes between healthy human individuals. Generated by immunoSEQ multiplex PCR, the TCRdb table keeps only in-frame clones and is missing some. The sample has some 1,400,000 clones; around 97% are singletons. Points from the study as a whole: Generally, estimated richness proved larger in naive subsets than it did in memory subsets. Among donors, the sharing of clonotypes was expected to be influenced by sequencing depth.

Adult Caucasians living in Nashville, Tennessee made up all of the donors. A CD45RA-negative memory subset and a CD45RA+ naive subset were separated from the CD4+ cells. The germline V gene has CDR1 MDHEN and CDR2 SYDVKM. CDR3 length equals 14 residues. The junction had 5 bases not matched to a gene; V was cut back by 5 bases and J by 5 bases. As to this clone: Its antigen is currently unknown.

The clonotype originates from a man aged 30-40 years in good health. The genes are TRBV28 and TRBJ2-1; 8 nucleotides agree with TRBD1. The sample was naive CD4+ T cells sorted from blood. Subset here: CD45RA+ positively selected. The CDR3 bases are TGTGCCAGCAGTCGGACAGGGTTCGACAATGAGCAGTTCTTC. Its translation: CASSRTGFDNEQFF.